One sample yielded the 20 T cell receptor beta chains listed below, sequenced in a study of cytomegalovirus exposure and HLA in healthy donors. The PCR contained 60 Vbeta and 13 Jbeta primers. Method: immunoSEQ multiplex PCR; TCRdb's copy keeps in-frame clones and lacks some. Among about 150,000 clones listed, under 75% were seen once. The sequenced sample was PBMCs. Source of these receptors: a woman in her fifties or sixties in good health and CMV-seropositive.

DNA of the CDR3: TGCGCCAGCAGCCAAGCGACTAGCGGGAGAGAGACCGGGGAGCTGTTTTTT. This encodes CASSQATSGRETGELFF. This chain links TRBV4-3 with TRBJ2-2; 12 positions agree with TRBD2. The CDR3 has 17 amino acids. Germline loops: CDR1 LGHNA, CDR2 YSLEER. J gave up 5 bases and V 1 base, and 5 bases lay outside the gene matches.

This clone was seen a handful of times. The J gene is TRBJ1-4, the V gene TRBV5-6; perhaps TRBD1 as D (5 bases). The V gene's germline CDR1 is SGHDT and CDR2 YYEEEE. The CDR3 is 16 amino acids. Between the trimmed V and J ends, which lost 4 bases and 3 bases, there was a span of 16 bases. CDR3 sequence: CASSPGEAAANEKLFF. CDR3 nucleotides: TGTGCCAGCAGCCCGGGGGAGGCAGCTGCTAATGAAAAACTGTTTTTT.

This chain uses TRBV6-6 with TRBJ2-3, with a tentative D call TRBD1 (5 bases). The ends were cut back, 3 bases at V and 2 bases at J, with 6 bases in the middle. CDR3 length: 13 residues. Germline loops: CDR1 MNHNY, CDR2 SVGAGI (reference sequence). DNA for the CDR3: TGTGCCAGCAGTTATGGGGCCACAGATACGCAGTATTTT. This sequence encodes CASSYGATDTQYF.

The V call is TRBV4-2, the J call TRBJ1-5; D may be TRBD1 (5 bases). The CDR3 consists of 21 residues. Germline V gives CDR1 LGHNA, CDR2 YNFKEQ. Trimming pared 0 bases from V and 2 bases from J, leaving 26 bases between. CDR3 protein: CASSQDSETCWGDVCNQPQHF. The CDR3 DNA sequence: TGTGCCAGCAGCCAAGATTCTGAGACTTGTTGGGGGGATGTATGCAATCAGCCCCAGCATTTT.

This clone was counted between two and nine times. The V call is TRBV19, the J call TRBJ2-1, with D tentatively TRBD2 (6 bases). CDR3 length: 16 amino acids. Germline V gene sequence: CDR1 LNHDA, CDR2 SQIVND (reference sequence). The ends were cut back, 3 bases at V and 7 bases at J, with 19 bases in the middle. The CDR3 nucleotides are TGTGCCAGTAGTATGGGAGGAAGGAGCCTCCGGAATGAGCAGTTCTTC. Protein: CASSMGGRSLRNEQFF.

This clone was detected only a few times. The V call is TRBV4-3, the J call TRBJ2-3; 12 bases line up with TRBD2. The germline CDR1 and CDR2 sequences are LGHNA and YSLEER. The CDR3 runs 16 residues. The V segment lost 4 bases and the J segment 3 bases; nucleotides outside the gene matches: 5. CDR3 in amino acids: CASSPRTSGMTDTQYF. Here the CDR3 DNA reads TGCGCCAGCAGCCCTCGGACTAGCGGGATGACAGATACGCAGTATTTT.

This rearrangement joins TRBV5-6 to TRBJ1-2; D may be TRBD1 (6 bases). Trimming took 4 bases from V and 2 from J, leaving 18 bases between them. Germline CDR1 and CDR2: SGHDT and YYEEEE. This CDR3 has 16 amino acids. Here the CDR3 DNA reads TGTGCCAGCAGCCGGGGGGCGGGACCGAGCAACTATGGCTACACCTTC. The encoded protein is CASSRGAGPSNYGYTF.

V is TRBV4-2 and J is TRBJ2-2, with 8 bases aligning to TRBD1. Germline V gene sequence: CDR1 LGHNA, CDR2 YNFKEQ. The J segment lost 4 bases and the V segment lost 0 bases, leaving 7 bases of the junction unmatched. CDR3 size: 17 residues. The CDR3 DNA sequence: TGTGCCAGCAGCCAAGATTTAGGACAGGGAAGCACCGGGGAGCTGTTTTTT. Protein product: CASSQDLGQGSTGELFF.

A note on this clone: The sample carries other DNA sequences with the same CDR3. The rearrangement joins TRBV28 to TRBJ1-2, with D tentatively TRBD1 (6 bases). The germline gives CDR1 MDHEN, CDR2 SYDVKM. V shed 6 bases and J shed 3 bases, with 17 bases lying between them. The CDR3 sequence is 15 residues long. The CDR3 DNA follows: TGTGCCAGCAGCCCCCTACGGGACATAGACTATGGCTACACCTTC. Protein: CASSPLRDIDYGYTF.

This rearrangement joins TRBV19 to TRBJ2-1, with 10 bases fitting TRBD2. CDR3 size: 14 residues. J gave up 9 bases and V 6 bases, and 8 bases lay outside the gene matches. CDR1 and CDR2 (germline): LNHDA, SQIVND (reference sequence). CDR3 protein: CASRESGRAGEQFF. The CDR3 region has the DNA TGTGCCAGTAGGGAAAGCGGGAGGGCCGGTGAGCAGTTCTTC.

This chain links TRBV28 with TRBJ2-2; tentative D call: TRBD1 (8 bases). CDR1 and CDR2 from the germline V gene are MDHEN and SYDVKM. This CDR3 has 14 amino acids. Trimming left V 8 bases short and J 7 bases short, with 17 bases between. The CDR3 DNA follows: TGTGCCAGCGGATGGACAGGGAGGGGCGGGGAGCTGTTTTTT. It codes for CASGWTGRGGELFF.

This chain connects TRBV13 to TRBJ2-1; 13 bases line up with TRBD2. Germline CDR1 reads PRHDT; CDR2 reads FYEKMQ (reference sequence). The ends lost 5 bases at V and 9 bases at J; junction bases unmatched: 16. The CDR3 is 18 residues long. CDR3 nucleotide sequence: TGTGCCAGCAGCCACCCGGGACTAGCGGGAAGTTTCCTCGTTGAGCAGTTCTTC. Protein sequence: CASSHPGLAGSFLVEQFF.

Concerning this clone: The same CDR3 also results from other DNA sequences found in this sample. This chain links TRBV20-1 with TRBJ1-1; D is possibly TRBD1 (5 bases). The V gene lost 6 bases and the J gene lost 8 bases, with 13 bases spanning the gap. CDR1 is DFQATT, CDR2 SNEGSKA, per germline (reference sequence). This CDR3 is built from 11 residues. The CDR3 is CSASRGTEAFF. CDR3 bases: TGCAGTGCATCTCGCGGGACGGAAGCTTTCTTT.

The genes are TRBV9 and TRBJ2-1; weak D call: TRBD2 (6 bases). Germline CDR1 is SGDLS and CDR2 is YYNGEE. The CDR3 covers 15 residues. Trimming took off 0 bases at V and 1 base at J, with 8 bases between the two ends. CDR3 amino acids: CASSVDGRSYNEQFF. CDR3 nucleotide sequence: TGTGCCAGCAGCGTAGACGGGAGATCCTACAATGAGCAGTTCTTC. The full variable domain, rest sourced from reference TRBV9 and TRBJ2-1, is DSGVTQTPKHLITATGQRVTLRCSPRSGDLSVYWYQQSLDQGLQFLIQYYNGEERAKGNILERFSAQQFPDLHSELNLSSLELGDSALYFCASSVDGRSYNEQFFGPGTRLTVL.

The J gene is TRBJ1-5, the V gene TRBV6-5; D unresolved. Trimming cost V 6 bases and J 3 bases, with 15 bases left between them. The length of the CDR3 is 15 residues. Per germline, CDR1 MNHEY and CDR2 SVGAGI. The CDR3 DNA reads as TGTGCCAGCAGCCGAAGGAGGGCGACCAATCAGCCCCAGCATTTT. Its translation: CASSRRRATNQPQHF.

This clone was recorded a few times. The chain couples TRBV10-3 to TRBJ1-1; the D gene is possibly TRBD1 (5 bases). CDR1 is ENHRY, CDR2 SYGVKD, per germline. V lost 5 bases, J lost 1 base, and 11 bases lay in between. CDR3 length: 14 residues. CDR3 region: CAISSPTENTEAFF. DNA for the CDR3: TGTGCCATCAGTTCTCCGACAGAGAACACTGAAGCTTTCTTT.

The rearrangement uses TRBV4-1 and TRBJ2-1; 11 nucleotides match TRBD2. The V and J ends lost 7 bases and 7 bases, in that order; junction bases with no gene match: 9. There are 15 residues in the CDR3. The germline V gene encodes CDR1 MGHRA and CDR2 YSYEKL. The CDR3 is CASTPLAGGWNEQFF. The CDR3 DNA reads TGCGCCAGCACCCCTCTAGCGGGAGGATGGAATGAGCAGTTCTTC.

The chain couples TRBV7-9 to TRBJ2-1, with TRBD2 matching over 12 bases. Per the germline V gene, CDR1 is SEHNR and CDR2 is FQNEAQ (reference sequence). After removal of 5 bases from V and 9 bases from J, the junction contained 8 bases not matched to a gene. CDR3 length equals 15 residues. The CDR3 loop is CASSPLAGGPSEQFF. CDR3 sequence (DNA): TGTGCCAGCAGCCCCCTAGCGGGAGGGCCAAGTGAGCAGTTCTTC.

This chain uses TRBV5-5 with TRBJ2-7; possibly TRBD1 for D (7 bases). V shed 1 base and J shed 6 bases, with 20 bases lying between them. The germline V gene has CDR1 SGHKS and CDR2 YYEKEE (reference sequence). CDR3 length: 16 amino acids. CDR3 nucleotide sequence: TGTGCCAGCAGCTTGTCCGCAGGGGGGCCCGTCCCCGAGCAGTACTTC. It codes for CASSLSAGGPVPEQYF. The entire variable domain, with the rest obtained from reference TRBV5-5 and TRBJ2-7, is as follows: DAGVTQSPTHLIKTRGQQVTLRCSPISGHKSVSWYQQVLGQGPQFIFQYYEKEERGRGNFPDRFSARQFPNYSSELNVNALLLGDSALYLCASSLSAGGPVPEQYFGPGTRLTVT.

This chain joins TRBV7-9 and TRBJ1-5; a weak D match, TRBD1 (5 bases). The V end was cut by 0 bases, the J end by 6 bases, with 15 bases between. CDR3 length: 16 residues. Germline CDR1 reads SEHNR; CDR2 reads FQNEAQ (reference sequence). CDR3 region: CASSLAWATETQPQHF. CDR3 coding DNA: TGTGCCAGCAGCTTAGCCTGGGCGACAGAAACTCAGCCCCAGCATTTT.